The 28 T cell receptor beta chains below were found in one sample sequenced in a study of memory CD4+ T cells and cytomegalovirus serostatus. The sort gate was single viable CD3+CD4+CD8-CD45RO+ cells for memory CD4+ T cells. Produced via immunoSEQ multiplex PCR; TCRdb's table is partial and in-frame only. The table lists tens of thousands of clones, over 60% of them singletons. Material for sequencing was memory CD4+ T cells from blood. These receptor sequences come from an adult in good health and CMV-seronegative.

The table lists this clone with a few counts. V usage is TRBV28 and J usage is TRBJ1-2; weak D call: TRBD1 (6 bases). The CDR3 runs 16 residues. V was clipped by 0 bases and J by 0 bases, with 11 bases between them. Germline V lookup: CDR1 MDHEN, CDR2 SYDVKM. The CDR3 loop is CASSLWTGGANYGYTF. The CDR3 nucleotides are TGTGCCAGCAGTTTATGGACAGGAGGAGCTAACTATGGCTACACCTTC.

The chain has TRBV6-1 and TRBJ2-5, with 8 positions matching TRBD2. The CDR3 runs 13 residues. With V trimmed by 6 bases and J by 2 bases, 2 bases remained unmatched. Germline CDR1 is MNHNS and CDR2 is SASEGT. The CDR3 DNA reads TGTGCCAGCAGCGGGACTAGTCAAGAGACCCAGTACTTC. This gives the protein CASSGTSQETQYF.

This clone was found a few times. This sequence joins TRBV6-5 and TRBJ1-2; D might be TRBD1 (5 bases). Per the germline V gene, CDR1 is MNHEY and CDR2 is SVGAGI. The V gene lost 9 bases and the J gene lost 8 bases, with 13 bases spanning the gap. The length of the CDR3 is 11 residues. This CDR3 is CASTDRLGYTF. The CDR3 DNA sequence: TGTGCCAGTACCGACAGATTAGGCTACACCTTC.

The chain carries TRBV11-1 and TRBJ2-2; no reliable D call. Trimming took off 0 bases at V and 6 bases at J, with 8 bases between the two ends. Germline CDR1 and CDR2: SGHAT and FQDESV (reference sequence). The CDR3 runs 14 residues. CDR3: CASSLAATAGELFF. The CDR3 DNA sequence: TGTGCCAGCAGCTTAGCCGCAACCGCCGGGGAGCTGTTTTTT.

This clone was seen more than once but under ten times. The CDR3: CATAGDRGLSYEQYF. The CDR3 nucleotides read TGTGCCACCGCAGGGGACAGGGGGCTGTCCTACGAGCAGTACTTC. V and J are TRBV10-3 and TRBJ2-7; TRBD1 matches at 12 bases. V trimming: 10 bases; J trimming: 1 base; junction bases outside the gene matches: 8. This CDR3 is 15 amino acids long. From germline, CDR1 is ENHRY and CDR2 SYGVKD.

The chain links TRBV27 to TRBJ1-1; possible D gene TRBD1, 5 bases. CDR3 length: 14 residues. The germline gives CDR1 MNHEY, CDR2 SMNVEV (reference sequence). V was trimmed by 4 bases and J by 4 bases, leaving 13 bases between them. The chain's CDR3 is CASSSRTRSTEAFF. CDR3 coding DNA: TGTGCCAGCAGTTCTCGGACAAGGAGCACTGAAGCTTTCTTT.

The chain combines TRBV2 with TRBJ1-4, with 9 bases aligning to TRBD1. The CDR3 contains 14 residues. CDR1 is SNHLY and CDR2 is FYNNEI in the germline V gene. Trimming at V came to 10 bases and at J to 8 bases, leaving 11 bases not matched to a gene. The CDR3 protein is CATASGQGKEKLFF. The CDR3 DNA reads as TGTGCCACCGCTTCGGGACAGGGTAAAGAAAAACTGTTTTTT.

The genes are TRBV6-1 and TRBJ2-7; the match to TRBD1 covers 8 bases. Per the germline V gene, CDR1 is MNHNS and CDR2 is SASEGT. The CDR3 is 14 amino acids. Trimming took 6 bases from V and 5 from J; bases not matched to a gene: 9. In DNA form, the CDR3 reads TGTGCCAGCAGGGTTGACAGGGGAACCCACGAGCAGTACTTC. Translating it yields CASRVDRGTHEQYF.

This clone was seen a single time. This chain uses TRBV7-2 with TRBJ1-2, with 9 bases aligning to TRBD1. V gave up 5 bases and J gave up 4 bases; unmatched junction bases: 5. The CDR3 runs to 14 residues. In germline, CDR1 is SGHTA, CDR2 FQGNSA. In DNA, the CDR3 is TGTGCCAGCAGCCAGGGACAGGGCGGCTATGGCTACACCTTC. Amino acids: CASSQGQGGYGYTF.

This clone was recorded only once. The chain links TRBV4-1 to TRBJ2-3; TRBD2 matches at 7 bases. Looked up from germline, CDR1 is MGHRA and CDR2 is YSYEKL. This CDR3 spans 16 amino acids. The junction had 10 bases not matched to a gene; V was cut back by 4 bases and J by 3 bases. CDR3 coding DNA: TGCGCCAGCAGCCGGACTGGCGGGAGTCTGACAGATACGCAGTATTTT. This encodes CASSRTGGSLTDTQYF.

The chain has TRBV7-8 and TRBJ1-4, with 7 bases lining up with TRBD1. J lost 8 bases, V lost 4 bases, and 1 base had no gene match. The CDR3 is made up of 12 amino acids. Germline values: CDR1 SGHVS, CDR2 FQNEAQ. This chain's CDR3 is CASSWDREKLFF. In DNA form, the CDR3 reads TGTGCCAGCAGCTGGGACAGAGAAAAACTGTTTTTT.

V is TRBV29-1 and J is TRBJ1-4, with D possibly matching TRBD1 (6 bases). This CDR3 region has 13 residues. Germline V lookup: CDR1 SQVTM, CDR2 ANQGSEA. Trimming removed 3 bases from V and 1 base from J, with 6 bases in between. The DNA for the CDR3 is TGCAGCGTTGACAGGGGAACTAATGAAAAACTGTTTTTT. This translates into CSVDRGTNEKLFF.

This rearrangement joins TRBV2 to TRBJ1-3; D gene ambiguous. Trimming took 3 bases from V and 0 from J, leaving 9 bases between them. This CDR3 has 15 amino acids. Germline assignment: CDR1 SNHLY and CDR2 FYNNEI. The CDR3 spells CASSDSGLSGNTIYF. The CDR3 DNA sequence: TGTGCCAGCAGTGATTCCGGACTCTCTGGAAACACCATATATTTT.

The CDR3 loop reads CASNRLTRDEQYF. Here the CDR3 DNA reads TGTGCCAGCAACCGACTAACTAGGGACGAGCAGTACTTC. This chain links TRBV5-8 with TRBJ2-7, with a possible D match to TRBD2 (5 bases). This CDR3 is 13 amino acids long. The germline V and J ends were trimmed by 6 bases and 5 bases, with 15 bases remaining between them. The germline V gene has CDR1 SGHTS and CDR2 YDEGEE.

The CDR3 protein is CASSIATAAENTIYF. CDR3 sequence (DNA): TGTGCCAGTAGTATAGCGACAGCCGCCGAAAACACCATATATTTT. The V call is TRBV19, the J call TRBJ1-3; D might be TRBD1 (5 bases). Germline V gene lookup returns CDR1 LNHDA and CDR2 SQIVND (reference sequence). The CDR3 is made up of 15 amino acids. Trimming cost V 1 base and J 6 bases, with 13 bases left between them.

This clone appeared a single time. This chain joins TRBV7-2 and TRBJ2-7; D perhaps matches TRBD2 (5 bases). Germline V gene data show CDR1 as SGHTA and CDR2 as FQGNSA. The CDR3 extends over 13 amino acids. Trimming removed 1 base from V and 5 bases from J, with 9 bases in between. CDR3 protein: CASSLDLGDEQYF. The CDR3 coding sequence is TGTGCCAGCAGCTTAGACCTCGGGGACGAGCAGTACTTC.

This clone was detected a few times. CDR3 DNA: TGTGCCAGCATCCAGACCGATGGGGGCACTGAAGCTTTCTTT. Translated: CASIQTDGGTEAFF. The chain uses TRBV6-1 and TRBJ1-1, with D maybe TRBD1 (5 bases). With 7 bases removed from V and 4 bases from J, the gap between germline ends came to 16 bases. CDR3 length: 14 amino acids. Germline V gives CDR1 MNHNS, CDR2 SASEGT.

V gene TRBV7-2 combines with J gene TRBJ1-2, with TRBD1 identical over 9 bases. Unmatched junction bases numbered 8, after V lost 5 bases and J lost 4 bases. Germline CDR1 SGHTA, CDR2 FQGNSA. The CDR3 totals 15 residues. In nucleotides, the CDR3 is TGTGCCAGCAGCCCGTGGAAGGACAGGGGCTATGGCTACACCTTC. Protein: CASSPWKDRGYGYTF.

The chain is built from TRBV12-5 and TRBJ2-2, with 9 positions matching TRBD2. This CDR3 is built from 14 residues. The trim removed 8 bases at V and 6 bases at J, leaving 7 bases unmatched. The germline CDR1 and CDR2 sequences are LGHNT and FRNRAP. CDR3 in amino acids: CASQTSGLPGELFF. In DNA form, the CDR3 reads TGTGCTAGTCAGACTAGCGGTCTTCCCGGGGAGCTGTTTTTT. The whole variable domain, remainder taken from reference TRBV12-5 and TRBJ2-2, is DARVTQTPRHKVTEMGQEVTMRCQPILGHNTVFWYRQTMMQGLELLAYFRNRAPLDDSGMPKDRFSAEMPDATLATLKIQPSEPRDSAVYFCASQTSGLPGELFFGEGSRLTVL.

The sample holds one count of this clone. This chain joins TRBV10-1 and TRBJ1-1, with 8 bases lining up with TRBD1. J lost 6 bases, V lost 4 bases, and 4 bases had no gene match. The CDR3 contains 13 residues. CDR1 WNHNN and CDR2 SYGVQD come from the germline V gene (reference sequence). The CDR3: CASSVQGAAEAFF. The CDR3 bases are TGCGCCAGCAGTGTCCAGGGGGCCGCTGAAGCTTTCTTT.

The chain is built from TRBV25-1 and TRBJ2-1; D not certain. The germline V gene encodes CDR1 MGHDK and CDR2 SYGVNS. Trimming stripped 3 bases from V and 4 bases from J, with 10 bases between. CDR3 length: 14 residues. In DNA, the CDR3 is TGTGCCAGCAGTGAGGGTGGACCTTACAATGAGCAGTTCTTC. This gives the protein CASSEGGPYNEQFF.

The chain has TRBV7-2 and TRBJ2-7; the D is unclear. The germline CDR1 and CDR2 sequences are SGHTA and FQGNSA. The CDR3 contains 12 residues. The V and J ends lost 11 bases and 5 bases respectively, with 16 bases between them. The CDR3 reads CAVRASLDEQYF. For the CDR3, the DNA is TGTGCCGTTAGGGCCAGTCTGGACGAGCAGTACTTC. The entire variable domain, with the rest obtained from reference TRBV7-2 and TRBJ2-7, is as follows: GAGVSQSPSNKVTEKGKDVELRCDPISGHTALYWYRQSLGQGLEFLIYFQGNSAPDKSGLPSDRFSAERTGGSVSTLTIQRTQQEDSAVYLCAVRASLDEQYFGPGTRLTVT.

The rearrangement links TRBV30 to TRBJ1-2; D perhaps matches TRBD1 (5 bases). From germline, CDR1 is GTSNPN and CDR2 SVGIG (reference sequence). CDR3 length: 15 residues. The V and J ends lost 0 bases and 1 base respectively, with 12 bases between them. The chain's CDR3 is CAWSVQGEFNYGYTF. The CDR3 DNA reads TGTGCCTGGAGTGTACAAGGGGAGTTTAACTATGGCTACACCTTC.

This clone was observed a few times. The chain has TRBV2 and TRBJ2-3; no definite D call. This CDR3 is 12 amino acids long. Trimming left V 5 bases short and J 11 bases short, with 14 bases between. The germline gives CDR1 SNHLY, CDR2 FYNNEI. CDR3 nucleotide sequence: TGTGCCAGCAGTTTCAGAGGAGATGGGCAGTATTTT. It is translated as CASSFRGDGQYF. The entire variable domain, with the rest obtained from reference TRBV2 and TRBJ2-3, is as follows: EPEVTQTPSHQVTQMGQEVILRCVPISNHLYFYWYRQILGQKVEFLVSFYNNEISEKSEIFDDQFSVERPDGSNFTLKIRSTKLEDSAMYFCASSFRGDGQYFGPGTRLTVL.

J is TRBJ1-2 and V is TRBV11-1; D is perhaps TRBD1 (5 bases). V was clipped by 6 bases and J by 4 bases, with 15 bases between them. Germline CDR1 reads SGHAT; CDR2 reads FQDESV (reference sequence). The CDR3 totals 14 residues. CDR3 region: CASSHDPGPYGYTF. The CDR3 DNA sequence: TGTGCCAGCAGTCACGACCCAGGGCCCTATGGCTACACCTTC.

The rearrangement joins TRBV28 to TRBJ2-1, with 8 bases matching TRBD2. CDR1 MDHEN and CDR2 SYDVKM come from the germline V gene. Trimming removed 3 bases from V and 0 bases from J; junction bases left unmatched: 16. The CDR3 covers 20 residues. The CDR3 is CASSFPPRALAEPSYNEQFF. CDR3 nucleotide sequence: TGTGCCAGCAGTTTCCCCCCGAGGGCACTAGCGGAACCCTCCTACAATGAGCAGTTCTTC.

The rearrangement uses TRBV27 and TRBJ1-2, with D possibly being TRBD1 (5 bases). Germline CDR1 reads MNHEY; CDR2 reads SMNVEV (reference sequence). With 4 bases removed from V and 8 bases from J, the gap between germline ends came to 23 bases. The CDR3 length is 16 residues. The CDR3 DNA reads TGTGCCAGCAGTTCGACAGCTACCTCGGTATCTGGCGGCTACACCTTC. Translating gives CASSSTATSVSGGYTF.

The rearrangement joins TRBV28 to TRBJ2-7; 13 nucleotides line up with TRBD2. V dropped 5 bases and J dropped 2; count of bases not matched to a gene: 15. This CDR3 has 19 amino acids. Germline V gene data show CDR1 as MDHEN and CDR2 as SYDVKM. Written as DNA, the CDR3 is TGTGCCAGCAGTACCTCTCGACCCTCGGGACTAGCGGGGACCTACGAGCAGTACTTC. Translation gives CASSTSRPSGLAGTYEQYF.